At least ten counts were recorded for the clone carrying this TCR beta chain. Its cognate antigen is unknown. The cDNA was generated through 5'RACE incorporating 10-nucleotide random UMIs. TCRdb re-called the 5' RACE reads through MiXCR, storing one row per CDR3 protein. This repertoire shows 50,000 or so distinct CDR3 sequences, around 13% found once; its top ten account for about 4.9%. Sample time point: longitudinal time-point 2. The unsorted libraries were prepared from 2 million PBMCs (stored at -80 C). V shed 4 bases and J shed 4 bases, with 16 bases lying between them. This CDR3 spans 15 amino acids. The germline CDR1 and CDR2 sequences are SNHLY and FYNNEI. The sample belongs to a study of neurological immune-mediated disorders. General study results and limits: The greatest degree of TCR clonal expansion was observed in HTLV-1-associated myelopathy, with the lowest in multiple sclerosis, below that of healthy controls. No sharing of CDR3 amino acid sequences was observed among expanded clones across subjects, suggesting private repertoires in all groups.

The V gene is TRBV2, the J gene TRBJ1-1; D not certain. Sequencing input: PBMCs. This TCR derives from a male donor with HTLV-1-associated myelopathy (HAM/TSP). The CDR3 nucleotides are TGTGCCAGCAGTGGTGGTACCTATGGGGTCACTGAAGCTTTCTTT. This encodes CASSGGTYGVTEAFF.